This TCR beta chain came from a study of CD8 T cells in Susac syndrome. Broader study findings: A relatively small number of individuals underwent TCR sequencing and HLA analysis.

The CDR3 has 15 amino acids. The V gene's germline CDR1 is SGHAT and CDR2 FQNNGV. The V end was cut by 1 base, the J end by 1 base, with 11 bases between. cDNA came from roughly 0.5 to 1 ug RNA primed by random hexamers. TCRdb reprocessed the immunoSEQ multiplex PCR reads with MiXCR, giving one entry per CDR3 protein. The data hold approximately 160,000 distinct CDR3 sequences, with roughly 92% observed a single time. In regard to this clonotype: The antigen remains undetermined.

Sequencing of TCR beta covered CD8+ and CD4+ T cells obtained from blood. The V gene is TRBV11-2, the J gene TRBJ2-7; D remains ambiguous. The sequence derives from a human donor with multiple sclerosis. Sequenced material: CD4+ T cells from PBMCs. In DNA form, the CDR3 reads TGTGCCAGCAGCTTAGTGGGCACGAAGTCCTACGAGCAGTACTTC. Translation gives CASSLVGTKSYEQYF.